This is a list of T cell receptor beta chains from one sample in a study of cytomegalovirus exposure and HLA in healthy donors. The table came from immunoSEQ multiplex PCR; TCRdb's copy has only in-frame clones and leaves some out. Of more than 80,000 clones in the sample, over 70% were seen once. Material for sequencing was PBMCs. The receptors originated from a female donor in good health and CMV-seronegative. CDR3s leave out the opening cysteine and the closing phenylalanine or tryptophan. Fields, in order: J gene, V gene, clone size, CDR3 protein. A row's size may be missing; if present it is once, few, many or a size class.

TRBJ2-1 TRBV5-4 NA ASSLGSGQQF
TRBJ1-1 TRBV11-1 NA ASSLVRGGTEAF
TRBJ2-7 TRBV28 NA ASIGTSGSYEQY
TRBJ1-5 TRBV7-2 few ASSLVGQGRHQPQH
TRBJ2-1 TRBV14 medium-sized ASSPTSGSSNEQF
TRBJ2-2 TRBV28 NA ASSPMQGFVGELF
TRBJ1-2 TRBV27 NA ASSPLGHVTNYGYT
TRBJ1-2 TRBV19 NA ASSMADGSGYT
TRBJ1-1 TRBV18 NA ASSRQGNTEAF
TRBJ1-1 TRBV27 NA ASAPLEGQGAPEAF
TRBJ2-7 TRBV19 NA ASSIRGTYEQY
TRBJ2-7 TRBV9 NA ASSAEGGSGVDEQY
TRBJ2-1 TRBV7-7 few ASSLEAGADYEQF
TRBJ2-2 TRBV25-1 NA ASSVGGLNTGELF
TRBJ2-7 TRBV5-5 NA ASSSGSYEQY
TRBJ1-5 TRBV27 NA ASSLLGPRGALDQPQH
TRBJ1-4 TRBV2 NA ASRDNNEKLF
TRBJ2-1 TRBV5-1 NA ASSPGGVGAYNEQF
TRBJ2-3 TRBV5-1 NA ASSLRRLSTDTQY
TRBJ1-4 TRBV27 NA ASSPAGKNEKLF